This T cell receptor (beta chain) was documented in a study of T cell responses to AZD1222 COVID-19 vaccine. Study information: Samples with a second dose at about 4 or about 12 weeks were pooled together. Notes on the study in general: Baseline serostatus was positive in only six AZD1222 recipients. Close to half of all spike-specific TCRs reportedly target regions of the variants that are unmutated. Recipients of two AZD1222 doses showed rising Spike-specific TCR breadth and depth.

Germline V gene data show CDR1 as KGHSH and CDR2 as LQKENI. V was clipped by 2 bases and J by 6 bases, with 13 bases between them. CDR3 length equals 15 residues. Turning to this clone: The antigen remains undetermined.

Clones were read by immunoSEQ multiplex PCR, and TCRdb kept only the in-frame ones, dropping some. The sample lists more than 85,000 clones, 88% seen once, with over 8% in the top ten. Sequencing was performed on peripheral blood, taken on day 0 of AZD1222 vaccination. The TCR comes from an adult in good health. The chain links TRBV18 to TRBJ1-4; D unclear. The CDR3 sequence is CASSPYEGSDEKLFF. As DNA, the CDR3 is TGTGCCAGCTCACCATACGAGGGTTCGGATGAAAAACTGTTTTTT.